What follows describes a single TCR beta chain. The target antigen is unknown. The data were obtained in a study of beta chain features in type 1 diabetes. Study findings and constraints: Patients with Type 1 diabetes showed moderately but significantly shorter TCRB CDR3s in all four CD4+ subsets.

The CDR3 runs to 12 residues. V was shortened by 3 bases and J by 3 bases, with 6 bases between the two germline ends. Germline CDR1 SGHAT, CDR2 FQNNGV. TCRB transcripts that were expressed got sequenced, as all of the isolated RNA had been reverse transcribed. The data were produced by immunoSEQ multiplex PCR, yet TCRdb's version contains in-frame clones alone and is incomplete. The table records about 130,000 clones, approximately 10% of them present only once. The receptor's source is a man aged 25-40 years with type 1 diabetes. The J gene is TRBJ2-7, the V gene TRBV11-2; D gene ambiguous. Sequencing was carried out using central memory CD4+ T cells from blood. For the CDR3, the DNA is TGTGCCAGCAGCTTGGGCAGCTACGAGCAGTACTTC. Amino acid sequence: CASSLGSYEQYF.